Reported below is one TCR beta chain. Antigen: not known. A fixed DNA input of 350 ng was used per bulk PBMC sample. TCRdb's table, derived via immunoSEQ multiplex PCR, lists solely in-frame clones and lacks some. Seen here are around 13,000 clones, roughly 90% observed once, and the top ten hold about 3.7%. The data were obtained in a study of blood T cell dynamics during melanoma immunotherapy. Findings of the study overall: Unlike progressors, later disease-control patients had W3 repertoires gaining clonality or diversity.

The time point here: pre-treatment baseline. Sampling occurred pretreatment (T0) and at week 3 (W3), after cycle one of checkpoint blockade. At 12 weeks after first infusion, RECIST 1.1 defined response for most patients. CDR3 length equals 14 residues. In germline, CDR1 is SEHNR, CDR2 FQNEAQ (reference sequence). V shed 5 bases and J 3 bases; nucleotides not matched to a gene: 5. This sequence originates from a human donor with melanoma. The chain couples TRBV7-9 to TRBJ2-7; TRBD1 matches 9 bases. Sequencing was performed on blood, taken from a patient treated with checkpoint blockade. In nucleotides, the CDR3 is TGTGCCAGCAGCGCACCGGGACAGGGCTACGAGCAGTACTTC. It yields the protein CASSAPGQGYEQYF.